A single sample gave rise to the 15 T cell receptor beta chains below, sequenced in a study of shared clonotypes between healthy human individuals. Assay used: immunoSEQ multiplex PCR; TCRdb lists only in-frame clones, some missing. This sample has some 700,000 clones, with 90% found just once. The specimen was memory CD8+ T cells from PBMCs. Described subset: CD45RO+ cells pooled with CCR7-negative TemRA cells. The source of these receptors is a man between 18 and 29 years old in good health. Some clones in this sample may be carry-over from other donors' samples.

The chain employs TRBV4-1 and TRBJ2-7; no reliable D call. The CDR3 sequence is 16 residues long. V lost 1 base, J lost 0 bases, and 13 bases lay in between. Germline CDR1 reads MGHRA; CDR2 reads YSYEKL. CDR3 bases: TGCGCCAGCAGCCAAGGTACCAGGCTGGTCTCCTACGAGCAGTACTTC. Protein sequence: CASSQGTRLVSYEQYF.

The chain couples TRBV28 to TRBJ2-1, with D maybe TRBD2 (5 bases). The V and J ends lost 5 bases and 9 bases respectively, with 20 bases between them. This CDR3 spans 15 amino acids. The germline V gene has CDR1 MDHEN and CDR2 SYDVKM. The CDR3 sequence is CASSPRKSGPPEQFF. Here the CDR3 DNA reads TGTGCCAGCAGTCCCCGGAAAAGCGGCCCCCCTGAGCAGTTCTTC.

The CDR3, as DNA: TGTGCCAGCTCACCCCGGACAACCCACGAGCAGTACTTC. Translating gives CASSPRTTHEQYF. The chain joins TRBV18 to TRBJ2-7; D possibly corresponds to TRBD1 (5 bases). Germline V gene sequence: CDR1 KGHSH, CDR2 LQKENI. Trimming removed 3 bases at V and 5 bases at J, with 11 bases between. This CDR3 contains 13 residues.

The rearrangement joins TRBV28 to TRBJ2-1; D not resolved. The germline V gene encodes CDR1 MDHEN and CDR2 SYDVKM. The V end was cut by 4 bases, the J end by 0 bases, with 13 bases between. This CDR3 contains 16 residues. In nucleotides, the CDR3 is TGTGCCAGCAGTTCGTTGGATAGCTTCTCCTACAATGAGCAGTTCTTC. This encodes CASSSLDSFSYNEQFF.

The CDR3 DNA is TGTGCCAGCAGTGGGGGGGGTGGGAATCAGCCCCAGCATTTT. Its protein is CASSGGGGNQPQHF. This chain connects TRBV6-6 to TRBJ1-5, with D tentatively TRBD1 (5 bases). The ends were cut back, 5 bases at V and 4 bases at J, with 12 bases in the middle. The CDR3 is made up of 14 amino acids. CDR1 and CDR2 (germline): MNHNY, SVGAGI (reference sequence).

The gene calls are TRBV14 and TRBJ1-5, with D possibly TRBD1 on 6 matching bases. Germline V lookup: CDR1 SGHDN, CDR2 FVKESK. V gave up 4 bases and J gave up 11 bases, with 21 bases separating them. This CDR3 is 15 amino acids long. The CDR3 DNA sequence: TGTGCCAGCAGCCCACGGGGGGCGCCGGGGGTGTCCCAGCATTTT. It specifies CASSPRGAPGVSQHF.

The rearrangement links TRBV4-1 to TRBJ1-4; D unclear. Germline lookup yields CDR1 MGHRA and CDR2 YSYEKL. CDR3 length equals 13 residues. V lost 1 base and J lost 2, with 2 bases in between. As DNA, the CDR3 is TGCGCCAGCAGCCAAGTCACTAATGAAAAACTGTTTTTT. Its protein is CASSQVTNEKLFF.

The CDR3 spells CASSPPGTHSYNEQFF. The CDR3 DNA reads TGTGCCAGCAGCCCGCCAGGGACCCACTCCTACAATGAGCAGTTCTTC. The chain couples TRBV7-9 to TRBJ2-1, with D perhaps assigned TRBD1 or TRBD2 (5 bases each). CDR3 length equals 16 residues. Trimming shortened V by 5 bases and J by 0 bases, and 14 bases separated the two germline ends. Germline V gene data show CDR1 as SEHNR and CDR2 as FQNEAQ (reference sequence).

This rearrangement joins TRBV28 to TRBJ2-7; 7 bases are shared with TRBD2. CDR3 length: 14 residues. Germline V CDR1 and CDR2: MDHEN, SYDVKM. V shed 2 bases and J 3 bases; nucleotides not matched to a gene: 4. CDR3 nucleotide sequence: TGTGCCAGCAGTTTAAGCGGGGAAGACTACGAGCAGTACTTC. This codes for CASSLSGEDYEQYF.

This clone showed up just a few times. This specimen includes other DNA sequences encoding the same CDR3. V and J are TRBV7-9 and TRBJ2-5; 9 bases match TRBD1. The CDR3 has 14 residues. Germline CDR1 SEHNR, CDR2 FQNEAQ (reference sequence). The V gene end was trimmed by 5 bases and the J gene end by 3 bases; junction bases not matched to a gene: 4. The CDR3 DNA follows: TGTGCCAGCAGCCTACGACAGGGGGAAGAGACCCAGTACTTC. It encodes CASSLRQGEETQYF. Using reference TRBV7-9 and TRBJ2-5 for the parts outside the CDR3, the full variable domain is DTGVSQNPRHKITKRGQNVTFRCDPISEHNRLYWYRQTLGQGPEFLTYFQNEAQLEKSRLLSDRFSAERPKGSFSTLEIQRTEQGDSAMYLCASSLRQGEETQYFGPGTRLLVL.

This clone has only a few counts. The chain carries TRBV4-3 and TRBJ1-1; no clear D. The CDR3 loop spans 14 amino acids. Germline values: CDR1 LGHNA, CDR2 YSLEER. Trimming took 1 base from V and 1 from J, leaving 7 bases between them. The CDR3 sequence is CASSQVTGNTEAFF. In DNA form, the CDR3 reads TGCGCCAGCAGCCAAGTTACGGGGAACACTGAAGCTTTCTTT.

This clone was seen only once. The chain is built from TRBV15 and TRBJ2-7; TRBD1 might be the D (6 bases). Germline V gene data show CDR1 as LNHNV and CDR2 as YYDKDF (reference sequence). V lost 1 base and J 0 bases, leaving 22 bases between the germline ends. There are 19 residues in the CDR3. In DNA, the CDR3 is TGTGCCACCAGCAGAGTACGAGTCTTGAGGGACACGATCTCCTACGAGCAGTACTTC. Residues: CATSRVRVLRDTISYEQYF.

Points on this clone: One base separates it from a far larger clone, so it is likely a read error. The chain has TRBV29-1 and TRBJ2-1, with D perhaps matching TRBD2 (5 bases). CDR3 size: 14 residues. CDR1 and CDR2 (germline): SQVTM, ANQGSEA. CDR3 loop: CNVDTGSSYNEQFF. CDR3 bases: TGCAACGTTGATACGGGAAGCTCCTACAATGAGCAGTTCTTC.

A single count supports this clone. CDR3 sequence: CASSQIPGLHPLEQFF. In DNA form, the CDR3 reads TGCGCCAGCAGCCAAATTCCGGGACTACATCCTCTAGAGCAGTTCTTC. This sequence joins TRBV5-1 and TRBJ2-1, with 7 bases identical to TRBD2. With 4 bases clipped from V and 10 bases from J, the junction kept 17 bases outside the gene matches. Germline loops: CDR1 SGHRS, CDR2 YFSETQ. The CDR3 spans 16 residues.

The chain carries TRBV9 and TRBJ2-7; tentative D call: TRBD2 (6 bases). The V gene lost 0 bases and the J gene lost 2 bases, with 12 bases spanning the gap. From germline, CDR1 is SGDLS and CDR2 YYNGEE. CDR3 length: 15 amino acids. CDR3 coding DNA: TGTGCCAGCAGCGTAGGTCCTAGCGAAACCTACGAGCAGTACTTC. Translation: CASSVGPSETYEQYF.